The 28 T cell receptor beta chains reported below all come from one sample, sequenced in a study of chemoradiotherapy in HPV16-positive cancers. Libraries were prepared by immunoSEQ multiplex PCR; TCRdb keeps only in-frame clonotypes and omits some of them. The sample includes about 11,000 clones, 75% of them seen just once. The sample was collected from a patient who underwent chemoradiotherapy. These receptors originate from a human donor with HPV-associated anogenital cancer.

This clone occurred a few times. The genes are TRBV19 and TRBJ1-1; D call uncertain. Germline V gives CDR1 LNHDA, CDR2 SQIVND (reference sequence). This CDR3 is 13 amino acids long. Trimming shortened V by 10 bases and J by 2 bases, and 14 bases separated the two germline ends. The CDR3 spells CATGRTINTEAFF. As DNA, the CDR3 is TGTGCCACTGGACGCACGATAAACACTGAAGCTTTCTTT. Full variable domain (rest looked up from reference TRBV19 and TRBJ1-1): DGGITQSPKYLFRKEGQNVTLSCEQNLNHDAMYWYRQDPGQGLRLIYYSQIVNDFQKGDIAEGYSVSREKKESFPLTVTSAQKNPTAFYLCATGRTINTEAFFGQGTRLTVV.

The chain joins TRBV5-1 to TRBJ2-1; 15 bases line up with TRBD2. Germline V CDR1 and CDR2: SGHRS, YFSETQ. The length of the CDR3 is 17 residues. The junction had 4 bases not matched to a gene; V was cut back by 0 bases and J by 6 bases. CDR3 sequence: CASSLGTSGREANEQFF. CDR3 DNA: TGCGCCAGCAGCTTGGGGACTAGCGGGAGGGAGGCCAATGAGCAGTTCTTC.

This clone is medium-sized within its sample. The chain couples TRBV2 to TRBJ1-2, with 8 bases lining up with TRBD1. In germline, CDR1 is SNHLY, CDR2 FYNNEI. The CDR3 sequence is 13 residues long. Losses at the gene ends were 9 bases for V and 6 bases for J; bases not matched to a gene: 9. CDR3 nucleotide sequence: TGTGCCAGTACCCCAGGGGGCGCAGATGGCTACACCTTC. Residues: CASTPGGADGYTF.

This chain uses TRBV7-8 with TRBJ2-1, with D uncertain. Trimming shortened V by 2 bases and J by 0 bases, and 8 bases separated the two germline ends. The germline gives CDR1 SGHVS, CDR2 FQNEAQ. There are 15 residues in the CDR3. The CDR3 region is CASSLLSSSYNEQFF. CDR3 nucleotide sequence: TGTGCCAGCAGCTTACTGTCTAGCTCCTACAATGAGCAGTTCTTC.

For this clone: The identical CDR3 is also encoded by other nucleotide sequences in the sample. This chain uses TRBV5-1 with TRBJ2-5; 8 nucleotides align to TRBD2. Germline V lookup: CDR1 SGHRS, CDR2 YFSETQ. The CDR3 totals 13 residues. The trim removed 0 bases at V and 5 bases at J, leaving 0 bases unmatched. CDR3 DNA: TGCGCCAGCAGCTTGGGACTAGCGGAGACCCAGTACTTC. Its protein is CASSLGLAETQYF.

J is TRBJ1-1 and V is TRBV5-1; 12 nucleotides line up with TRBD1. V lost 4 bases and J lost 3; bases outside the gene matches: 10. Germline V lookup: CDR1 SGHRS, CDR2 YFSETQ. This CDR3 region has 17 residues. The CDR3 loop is CASSPGGTGGRDTEAFF. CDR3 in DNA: TGCGCCAGCAGCCCTGGTGGGACAGGGGGCAGGGACACTGAAGCTTTCTTT.

The CDR3 is CASHTPSTSYEQYF. The CDR3 DNA reads TGTGCCAGTCACACCCCTAGCACCTCCTACGAGCAGTACTTC. V is TRBV28 and J is TRBJ2-7; TRBD2 might be the D (5 bases). Germline V gene data show CDR1 as MDHEN and CDR2 as SYDVKM. With 9 bases removed from V and 0 bases from J, the gap between germline ends came to 15 bases. CDR3 size: 14 residues.

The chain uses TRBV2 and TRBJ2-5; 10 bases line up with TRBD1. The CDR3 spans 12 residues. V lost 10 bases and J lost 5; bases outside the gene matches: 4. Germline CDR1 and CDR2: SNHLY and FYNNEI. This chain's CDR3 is CATGQGTETQYF. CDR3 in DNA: TGTGCCACGGGACAGGGGACCGAGACCCAGTACTTC.

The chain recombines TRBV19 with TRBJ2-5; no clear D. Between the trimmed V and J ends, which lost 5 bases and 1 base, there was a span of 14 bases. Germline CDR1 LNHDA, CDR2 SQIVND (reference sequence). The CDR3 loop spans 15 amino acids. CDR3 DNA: TGTGCCAGTAGTTTACGCGGTACTATCCAAGAGACCCAGTACTTC. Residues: CASSLRGTIQETQYF.

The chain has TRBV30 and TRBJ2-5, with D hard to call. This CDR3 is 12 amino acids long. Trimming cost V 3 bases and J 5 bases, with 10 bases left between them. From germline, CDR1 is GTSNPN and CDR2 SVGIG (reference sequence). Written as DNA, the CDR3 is TGTGCCTGGAGGGCCAGCCTTGAGACCCAGTACTTC. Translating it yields CAWRASLETQYF.

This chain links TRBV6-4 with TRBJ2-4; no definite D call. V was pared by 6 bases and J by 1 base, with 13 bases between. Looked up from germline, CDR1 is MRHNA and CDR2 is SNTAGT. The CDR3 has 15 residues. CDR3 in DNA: TGTGCCAGCAGGACACTGGGGATCGCCAAAAACATTCAGTACTTC. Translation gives CASRTLGIAKNIQYF.

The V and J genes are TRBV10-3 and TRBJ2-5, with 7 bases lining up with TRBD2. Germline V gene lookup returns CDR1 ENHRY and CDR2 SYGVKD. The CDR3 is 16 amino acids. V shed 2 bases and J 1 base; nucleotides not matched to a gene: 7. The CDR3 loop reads CAISEDGLAVQETQYF. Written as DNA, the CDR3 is TGTGCCATCAGTGAGGATGGGCTAGCGGTCCAAGAGACCCAGTACTTC.

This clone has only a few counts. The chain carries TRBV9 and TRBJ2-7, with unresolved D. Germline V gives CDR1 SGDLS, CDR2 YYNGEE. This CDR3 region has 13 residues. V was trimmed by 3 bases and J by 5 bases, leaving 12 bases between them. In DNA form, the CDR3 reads TGTGCCAGCAGCGCCCCAATCGGTGACGAGCAGTACTTC. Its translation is CASSAPIGDEQYF. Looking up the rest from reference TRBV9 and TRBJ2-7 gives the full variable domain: DSGVTQTPKHLITATGQRVTLRCSPRSGDLSVYWYQQSLDQGLQFLIQYYNGEERAKGNILERFSAQQFPDLHSELNLSSLELGDSALYFCASSAPIGDEQYFGPGTRLTVT.

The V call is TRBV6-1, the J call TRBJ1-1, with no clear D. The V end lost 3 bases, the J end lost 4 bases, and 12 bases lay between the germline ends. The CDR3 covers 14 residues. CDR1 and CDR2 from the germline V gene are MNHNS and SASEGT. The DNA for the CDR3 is TGTGCCAGCAGTGAGGCGGGGATAGGCACTGAAGCTTTCTTT. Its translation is CASSEAGIGTEAFF.

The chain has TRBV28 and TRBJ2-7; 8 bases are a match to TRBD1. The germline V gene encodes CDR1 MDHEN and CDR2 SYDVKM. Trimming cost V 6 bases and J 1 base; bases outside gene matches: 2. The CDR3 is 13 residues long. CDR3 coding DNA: TGTGCCAGCAGCTGGACAGGGTCCTACGAGCAGTACTTC. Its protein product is CASSWTGSYEQYF.

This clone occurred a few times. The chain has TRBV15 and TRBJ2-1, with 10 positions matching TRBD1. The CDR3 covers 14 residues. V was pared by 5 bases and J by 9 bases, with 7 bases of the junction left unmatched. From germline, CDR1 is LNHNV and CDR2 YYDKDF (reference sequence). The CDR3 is CATSVRTGGTEQFF. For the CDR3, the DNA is TGTGCCACCAGCGTTAGGACAGGGGGAACTGAGCAGTTCTTC.

The CDR3 region has the DNA TGTGCCAGCAGCCGGGACAGCGCTAACTATGGCTACACCTTC. The encoded protein is CASSRDSANYGYTF. The V and J genes are TRBV5-6 and TRBJ1-2, with 7 positions matching TRBD1. Looked up from germline, CDR1 is SGHDT and CDR2 is YYEEEE. J gave up 0 bases and V 4 bases, and 3 bases lay outside the gene matches. CDR3 size: 14 residues.

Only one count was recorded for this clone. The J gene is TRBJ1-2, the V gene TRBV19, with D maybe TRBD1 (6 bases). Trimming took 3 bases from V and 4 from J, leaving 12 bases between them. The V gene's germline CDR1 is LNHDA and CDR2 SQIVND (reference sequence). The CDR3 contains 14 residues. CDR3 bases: TGTGCCAGTAGTATGGGTTCAGGGGCCTATGGCTACACCTTC. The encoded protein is CASSMGSGAYGYTF.

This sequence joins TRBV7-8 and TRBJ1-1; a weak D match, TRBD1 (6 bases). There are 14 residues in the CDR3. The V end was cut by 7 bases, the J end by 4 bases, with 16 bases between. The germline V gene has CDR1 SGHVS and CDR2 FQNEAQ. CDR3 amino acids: CASKEQGKGTEAFF. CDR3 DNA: TGTGCCAGCAAAGAACAGGGTAAGGGCACTGAAGCTTTCTTT.

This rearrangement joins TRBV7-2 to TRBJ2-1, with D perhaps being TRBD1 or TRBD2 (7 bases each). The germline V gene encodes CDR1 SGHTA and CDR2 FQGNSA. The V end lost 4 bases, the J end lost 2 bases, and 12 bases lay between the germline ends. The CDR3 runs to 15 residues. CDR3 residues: CASSSGGEPYNEQFF. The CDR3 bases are TGTGCCAGCAGCTCAGGGGGGGAACCCTACAATGAGCAGTTCTTC.

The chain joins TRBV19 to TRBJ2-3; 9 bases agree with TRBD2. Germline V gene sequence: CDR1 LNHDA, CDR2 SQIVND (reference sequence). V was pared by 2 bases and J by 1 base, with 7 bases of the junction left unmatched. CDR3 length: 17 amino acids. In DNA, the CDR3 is TGTGCCAGTAGTATATGGAGGGTAGCGGGAGGCACAGATACGCAGTATTTT. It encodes CASSIWRVAGGTDTQYF.

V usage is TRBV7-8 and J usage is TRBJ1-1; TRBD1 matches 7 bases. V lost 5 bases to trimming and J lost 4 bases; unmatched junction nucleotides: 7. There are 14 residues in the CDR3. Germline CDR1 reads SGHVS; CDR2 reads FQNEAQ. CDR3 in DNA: TGTGCCAGCAGCCCCGTAGGGGGCCGCACTGAAGCTTTCTTT. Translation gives CASSPVGGRTEAFF. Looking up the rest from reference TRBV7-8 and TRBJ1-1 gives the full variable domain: GAGVSQSPRYKVAKRGQDVALRCDPISGHVSLFWYQQALGQGPEFLTYFQNEAQLDKSGLPSDRFFAERPEGSVSTLKIQRTQQEDSAVYLCASSPVGGRTEAFFGQGTRLTVV.

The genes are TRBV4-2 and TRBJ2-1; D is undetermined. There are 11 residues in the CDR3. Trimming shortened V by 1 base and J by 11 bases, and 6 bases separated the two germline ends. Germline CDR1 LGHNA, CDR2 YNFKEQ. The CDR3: CASSQGQQQFF. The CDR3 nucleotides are TGTGCCAGCAGCCAAGGGCAGCAGCAGTTCTTC.

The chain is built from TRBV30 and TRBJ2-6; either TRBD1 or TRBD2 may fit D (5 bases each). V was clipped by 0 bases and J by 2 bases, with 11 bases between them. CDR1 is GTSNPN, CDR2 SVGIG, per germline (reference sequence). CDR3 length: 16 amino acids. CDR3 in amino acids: CAWSVPLGAGANVLTF. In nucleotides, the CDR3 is TGTGCCTGGAGTGTACCCTTGGGGGCTGGGGCCAACGTCCTGACTTTC.

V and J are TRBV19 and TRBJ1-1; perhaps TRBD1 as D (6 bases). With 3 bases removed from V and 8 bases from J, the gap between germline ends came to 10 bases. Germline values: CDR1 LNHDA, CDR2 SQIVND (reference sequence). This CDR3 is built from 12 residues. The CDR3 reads CASSMRRGEAFF. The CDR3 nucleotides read TGTGCCAGTAGTATGAGAAGGGGGGAAGCTTTCTTT.

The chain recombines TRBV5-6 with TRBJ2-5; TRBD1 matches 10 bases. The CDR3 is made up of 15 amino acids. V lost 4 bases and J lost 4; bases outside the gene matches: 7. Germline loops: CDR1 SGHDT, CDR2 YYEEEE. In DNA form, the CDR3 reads TGTGCCAGCAGCGGAGTGGGGACAGGGGCAGAGACCCAGTACTTC. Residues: CASSGVGTGAETQYF.

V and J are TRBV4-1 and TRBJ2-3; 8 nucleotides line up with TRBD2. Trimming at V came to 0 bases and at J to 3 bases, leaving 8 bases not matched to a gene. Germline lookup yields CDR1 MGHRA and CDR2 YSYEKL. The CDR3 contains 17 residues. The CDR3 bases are TGCGCCAGCAGCCAAGATGGAGCGGGAGTGAGGACAGATACGCAGTATTTT. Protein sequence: CASSQDGAGVRTDTQYF.

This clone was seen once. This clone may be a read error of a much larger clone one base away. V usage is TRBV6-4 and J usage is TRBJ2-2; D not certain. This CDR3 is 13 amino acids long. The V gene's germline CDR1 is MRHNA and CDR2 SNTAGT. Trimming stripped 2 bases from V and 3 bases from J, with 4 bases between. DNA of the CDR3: TGTGCCAGCAGTGACAGGGACACCGGGGAGCTGTTTTTT. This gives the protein CASSDRDTGELFF.